The rows below give T cell receptor beta chains drawn from one sample of a study of blood T cell repertoires in COVID-19. Assay: immunoSEQ multiplex PCR; the TCRdb copy retains only in-frame clones and omits some. Here the sample spans some 160,000 clones, approximately 88% being singletons. Input material: peripheral blood. These receptors came from a man in his 60s with acute or convalescent COVID-19. CDR3s include the opening cysteine and the closing phenylalanine or tryptophan. The order of the fields is V gene, D gene, clone size, J gene, CDR3 DNA, CDR3 protein. A D gene is named only where the DNA matches it firmly. Clone size, where shown, is once, few, many, or a class for clones that have expanded.

TRBV18	.	.	TRBJ2-7	TGTGCCAGCTCACCGCCAGGACTAATCTACGAGCAGTACTTC	CASSPPGLIYEQYF
TRBV15	.	.	TRBJ1-1	TGTGCCACCAGCACCGACAATGAAGCTTTCTTT	CATSTDNEAFF
TRBV5-1	TRBD2	.	TRBJ2-7	TGCGCCAGCAGCGCCGGGACTAGCGGAGGCTACGAGCAGTACTTC	CASSAGTSGGYEQYF
TRBV6-5	.	.	TRBJ2-1	TGTGCCAGCAGGTCCAGGGTCCCTGAGCAGTTCTTC	CASRSRVPEQFF
TRBV5-1	TRBD1	once	TRBJ1-1	TGCGCCAGCAGCTCACAGGGGCTCACTGAAGCTTTCTTT	CASSSQGLTEAFF
TRBV4-3	.	.	TRBJ2-7	TGCGCCAGCAGCCAAAAATCGGGGACCTACGAGCAGTACTTC	CASSQKSGTYEQYF
TRBV13	.	.	TRBJ2-5	TGTGCCAGCAGCACCGGGGGTGGCCAAGAGACCCAGTACTTC	CASSTGGGQETQYF
TRBV7-9	.	.	TRBJ1-4	TGTGCCAGCAGCGAGCTGGGACAACATAATGAAAAACTGTTTTTT	CASSELGQHNEKLFF
TRBV14	.	.	TRBJ1-2	TGTGCCAGCAGCCAAGTTAGGAGCTATGGCTACACCTTC	CASSQVRSYGYTF
TRBV11-2	.	.	TRBJ2-1	TGTGCCAGCAGCTTAATACGCAGGGGCGGTTACAATGAGCAGTTCTTC	CASSLIRRGGYNEQFF
TRBV9	TRBD2	.	TRBJ2-1	TGTGCCAGCAGCGCCGAGCGGGGGGGTCTTCACAATGAGCAGTTCTTC	CASSAERGGLHNEQFF
TRBV5-1	TRBD2	.	TRBJ2-7	TGCGCCAGCAGCTTGGCCGAAAGCGGGGGACCCTACGAGCAGTACTTC	CASSLAESGGPYEQYF
TRBV12-5	.	.	TRBJ2-7	TGTGCTAGCAAAGTGGGGACATCCTACGAGCAGTACTTC	CASKVGTSYEQYF
TRBV5-1	.	.	TRBJ1-1	TGCGCCAGCAGCTTGGCGGGGGTTGGGAACACTGAAGCTTTCTTT	CASSLAGVGNTEAFF
TRBV4-3	TRBD2	.	TRBJ2-1	TGCGCCAGCAGCCAAGGGGAGACTAGCGGGGGGGCAAATGAGCAGTTCTTC	CASSQGETSGGANEQFF
TRBV27	TRBD1	once	TRBJ1-1	TGTGCCAGCAGTTTCCAGGGGGCAGGTACTGAAGCTTTCTTT	CASSFQGAGTEAFF
TRBV11-2	TRBD2	.	TRBJ2-7	TGTGCCAGCAGCACCCGGAGGGGCGGGGGATCCTCCTACGAGCAGTACTTC	CASSTRRGGGSSYEQYF
TRBV5-1	TRBD2	.	TRBJ2-1	TGCGCCAGCAGCTCCAGCGGGGGTTACTACAATGAGCAGTTCTTC	CASSSSGGYYNEQFF
TRBV30	TRBD1	once	TRBJ1-5	TGTGCCTGGAGAGCGACAGGGCCCAATCAGCCCCAGCATTTT	CAWRATGPNQPQHF
TRBV11-2	.	.	TRBJ1-2	TGTGCCAGCAGCTTGCGAGGCCCTAAGTATGGCTACACCTTC	CASSLRGPKYGYTF
TRBV19	.	.	TRBJ1-5	TGTGCCAGTACGGGGCAGGGGTCTCTTAGCAATCAGCCCCAGCATTTT	CASTGQGSLSNQPQHF
TRBV4-2	TRBD1	.	TRBJ1-6	TGTGCCAGCAGACTTAACGACAGGGGGCTTGATTCACCCCTCCACTTT	CASRLNDRGLDSPLHF
TRBV7-9	TRBD1	.	TRBJ1-1	TGTGCCAGCAGCCCTTTTTCGGACAGGGGATGGGGCACTGAAGCTTTCTTT	CASSPFSDRGWGTEAFF